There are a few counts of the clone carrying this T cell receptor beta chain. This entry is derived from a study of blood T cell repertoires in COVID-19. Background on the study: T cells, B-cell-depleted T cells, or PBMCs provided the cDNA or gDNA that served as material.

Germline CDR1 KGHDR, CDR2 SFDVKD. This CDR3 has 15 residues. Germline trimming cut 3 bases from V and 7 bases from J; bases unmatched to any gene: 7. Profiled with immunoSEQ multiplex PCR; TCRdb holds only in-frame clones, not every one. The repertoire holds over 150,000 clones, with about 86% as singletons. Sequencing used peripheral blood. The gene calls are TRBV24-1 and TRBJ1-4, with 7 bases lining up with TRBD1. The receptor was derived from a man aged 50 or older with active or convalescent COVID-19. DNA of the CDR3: TGTGCCACCAGTGATCAGGGGGACAGAACTGAAAAACTGTTTTTT. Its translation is CATSDQGDRTEKLFF.